The 23 T cell receptor beta chains below come from one sample, sequenced in a study of T cell responses to AZD1222 COVID-19 vaccine. Only in-frame clones appear in the TCRdb table, and some are missing; sequencing was by immunoSEQ multiplex PCR. The top ten hold 6.5% to 8.5% of the sample, which has around 110,000 clones, more than 75% seen once. This sample comprised peripheral blood, obtained on day 0 of AZD1222 vaccination. These receptors were taken from an adult in good health.

The rearrangement links TRBV10-2 to TRBJ1-1; possibly TRBD1 for D (5 bases). Per germline, CDR1 WSHSY and CDR2 SAAADI. V was pared by 6 bases and J by 0 bases, with 11 bases between. The CDR3 spans 14 residues. The CDR3 DNA is TGCGCCAGCAGAGATCGGGGGATGAACACTGAAGCTTTCTTT. This encodes CASRDRGMNTEAFF.

In DNA, the CDR3 is TGTGCCAGCAGCTTAATCTCCAGAGGGGAGGGCGAGCAGTACTTC. As protein: CASSLISRGEGEQYF. This chain joins TRBV7-8 and TRBJ2-7; 7 nucleotides agree with TRBD2. The CDR3 consists of 15 residues. With 2 bases clipped from V and 6 bases from J, the junction kept 10 bases outside the gene matches. The V gene's germline CDR1 is SGHVS and CDR2 FQNEAQ.

The J gene is TRBJ2-2, the V gene TRBV7-8; 8 bases agree with TRBD1. This CDR3 is 17 amino acids long. Germline assignment: CDR1 SGHVS and CDR2 FQNEAQ. V gave up 0 bases and J gave up 1 base; unmatched junction bases: 4. The CDR3 sequence: CASSLALDRVNTGELFF. The CDR3 DNA reads TGTGCCAGCAGCTTAGCGCTGGACAGGGTGAACACCGGGGAGCTGTTTTTT.

J is TRBJ2-7 and V is TRBV11-3; 10 positions agree with TRBD2. Looked up from germline, CDR1 is SGHNT and CDR2 is YENEEA. V was clipped by 2 bases and J by 0 bases; unmatched bases: 10. The CDR3 length is 18 residues. CDR3 nucleotide sequence: TGTGCCAGCAGCTTAAGAATTTTAGCGGGGGGATTCTCCTACGAGCAGTACTTC. As protein: CASSLRILAGGFSYEQYF.

The V gene is TRBV5-1, the J gene TRBJ1-2; D not resolved. The CDR3 extends over 20 amino acids. Germline V CDR1 and CDR2: SGHRS, YFSETQ. Trimming took off 4 bases at V and 3 bases at J, with 31 bases between the two ends. The CDR3 is CASSPLAQDLTPQVYYGYTF. CDR3 sequence (DNA): TGCGCCAGCAGCCCGCTGGCCCAGGACCTCACCCCGCAGGTATACTATGGCTACACCTTC.

Of note for this clone: Different DNA sequences within this sample yield the same CDR3. The chain carries TRBV20-1 and TRBJ1-2, with unresolved D. V was clipped by 1 base and J by 4 bases, with 1 base between them. The CDR3 covers 10 residues. Per the germline V gene, CDR1 is DFQATT and CDR2 is SNEGSKA (reference sequence). The CDR3 spells CSARAYGYTF. The CDR3 DNA follows: TGCAGTGCTAGAGCCTATGGCTACACCTTC.

V is TRBV4-1 and J is TRBJ1-2; D unclear. This CDR3 is built from 15 residues. CDR1 is MGHRA, CDR2 YSYEKL, per germline. Between the trimmed V and J ends, which lost 3 bases and 2 bases, there was a span of 13 bases. CDR3 in amino acids: CASSHAIGENYGYTF. CDR3 bases: TGCGCCAGCAGCCACGCAATAGGCGAAAACTATGGCTACACCTTC.

J is TRBJ2-1 and V is TRBV19; perhaps TRBD2 as D (5 bases). This CDR3 spans 14 amino acids. Germline V CDR1 and CDR2: LNHDA, SQIVND (reference sequence). Trimming cost V 2 bases and J 7 bases, with 12 bases left between them. Here the CDR3 reads CASSITRVLNEQFF. The CDR3 nucleotides are TGTGCCAGTAGTATAACTAGGGTCCTGAATGAGCAGTTCTTC.

The rearrangement uses TRBV6-5 and TRBJ1-4; D is unresolved. This CDR3 has 11 amino acids. With 8 bases removed from V and 3 bases from J, the gap between germline ends came to 4 bases. Germline CDR1 and CDR2: MNHEY and SVGAGI. Here the CDR3 DNA reads TGTGCCAGCGGAGCTAATGAAAAACTGTTTTTT. This gives the protein CASGANEKLFF.

This clone was seen once. The rearrangement uses TRBV29-1 and TRBJ2-2; the match to TRBD1 covers 9 bases. The CDR3 length is 14 residues. J was trimmed by 1 base and V by 6 bases; bases with no gene match: 3. In germline, CDR1 is SQVTM, CDR2 ANQGSEA. This CDR3 reads CSVGQGLNTGELFF. In nucleotides, the CDR3 is TGCAGCGTGGGACAGGGCCTGAACACCGGGGAGCTGTTTTTT.

Here the CDR3 reads CASSLDSNYGYTF. Here the CDR3 DNA reads TGTGCCAGCAGCTTAGACAGTAACTATGGCTACACCTTC. The chain joins TRBV11-2 to TRBJ1-2; D not certain. Germline V gene data show CDR1 as SGHAT and CDR2 as FQNNGV. V was pared by 0 bases and J by 1 base, with 3 bases between. CDR3 length: 13 residues.

This clone has only one observation. The gene calls are TRBV9 and TRBJ1-3; 12 bases are shared with TRBD1. The V gene end was trimmed by 2 bases and the J gene end by 7 bases; junction bases not matched to a gene: 25. This CDR3 contains 22 residues. Germline V gives CDR1 SGDLS, CDR2 YYNGEE. CDR3 residues: CASSVSAQVGTGGSLGANTIYF. In nucleotides, the CDR3 is TGTGCCAGCAGCGTTTCGGCGCAGGTCGGGACAGGGGGCTCATTAGGGGCGAACACCATATATTTT.

The rearrangement uses TRBV10-1 and TRBJ2-1, with TRBD2 matching 10 bases. V gave up 5 bases and J gave up 0 bases; unmatched junction bases: 7. This CDR3 is built from 17 residues. Per the germline V gene, CDR1 is WNHNN and CDR2 is SYGVQD (reference sequence). The CDR3 nucleotides read TGCGCCAGCAGTACTAGCGGGGATTCCGCCTCCTACAATGAGCAGTTCTTC. This encodes CASSTSGDSASYNEQFF.

DNA for the CDR3: TGTGCCAGCAGCGAGGGACTAGTTGCCTTAGCCAAAAACATTCAGTACTTC. It specifies CASSEGLVALAKNIQYF. The V and J genes are TRBV5-5 and TRBJ2-4; 8 positions agree with TRBD2. V dropped 4 bases and J dropped 0; count of bases not matched to a gene: 9. This CDR3 has 17 residues. The germline gives CDR1 SGHKS, CDR2 YYEKEE (reference sequence).

The chain carries TRBV27 and TRBJ1-6; D is unresolved. This CDR3 has 16 residues. Germline CDR1 is MNHEY and CDR2 is SMNVEV (reference sequence). V lost 10 bases to trimming and J lost 7 bases, with 23 bases between them. DNA of the CDR3: TGTGCCACAAAGAGGGAGGGAGGTCTGGGGAATTCACCCCTCCACTTT. Translated: CATKREGGLGNSPLHF.

The rearrangement uses TRBV21-1 and TRBJ1-6; the table's TRBD1 call for D was not verified on the DNA. TRBV21-1 corresponds to a pseudogene. CDR3 length equals 16 residues. In DNA, the CDR3 is TGTGCCAGCAGCAGGCTTGTCAGGGGGCAAGAATCACCCCTCCACTTT. Translated: CASSRLVRGQESPLHF.

The chain links TRBV24-1 to TRBJ1-4; tentatively, D is TRBD1 (6 bases). V dropped 4 bases and J dropped 14 bases, with 13 bases sitting between them. This CDR3 has 12 amino acids. Germline V gives CDR1 KGHDR, CDR2 SFDVKD. The CDR3 reads CATSDSRTELFF. The CDR3 nucleotides read TGTGCCACCAGTGACTCCCGGACAGAGCTGTTTTTT.

This clone was counted once. The chain uses TRBV27 and TRBJ1-4; possibly TRBD1 for D (6 bases). The CDR3 sequence is 14 residues long. V shed 10 bases and J shed 3 bases, with 15 bases lying between them. From germline, CDR1 is MNHEY and CDR2 SMNVEV (reference sequence). In nucleotides, the CDR3 is TGTGCCACCTCGGGCGAGGGGGCTAATGAAAAACTGTTTTTT. It is translated as CATSGEGANEKLFF.

The chain combines TRBV6-5 with TRBJ1-3, with D maybe TRBD1 (6 bases). The V gene lost 2 bases and the J gene lost 5 bases, with 10 bases spanning the gap. Per the germline V gene, CDR1 is MNHEY and CDR2 is SVGAGI. CDR3 length: 14 amino acids. Written as DNA, the CDR3 is TGTGCCAGCAGTTACGAGGGGGGTAGAAACACCATATATTTT. Residues: CASSYEGGRNTIYF.

The chain carries TRBV19 and TRBJ2-1; D unresolved. Trimming stripped 11 bases from V and 0 bases from J, with 11 bases between. The CDR3 consists of 13 residues. Germline V lookup: CDR1 LNHDA, CDR2 SQIVND (reference sequence). The CDR3 sequence: CAVGPSSYNEQFF. In DNA, the CDR3 is TGTGCCGTGGGCCCAAGCTCCTACAATGAGCAGTTCTTC.

This chain joins TRBV5-1 and TRBJ2-3, with TRBD1 matching 7 bases. This CDR3 is built from 16 residues. In germline, CDR1 is SGHRS, CDR2 YFSETQ. Trimming cost V 7 bases and J 3 bases; bases outside gene matches: 14. The CDR3 DNA reads TGCGCCAGCTGCCGATCCGGGACAGAGCTAACAGATACGCAGTATTTT. Protein: CASCRSGTELTDTQYF.

The chain uses TRBV10-2 and TRBJ2-7; 12 positions agree with TRBD1. The germline V gene encodes CDR1 WSHSY and CDR2 SAAADI. This CDR3 has 15 amino acids. The junction had 17 bases not matched to a gene; V was cut back by 8 bases and J by 12 bases. This chain's CDR3 is CASFSTGTGGYGPYF. For the CDR3, the DNA is TGCGCCAGCTTTTCAACCGGGACAGGGGGCTATGGGCCGTACTTC.

The chain has TRBV5-6 and TRBJ1-5; D gene uncertain. V was clipped by 2 bases and J by 4 bases, with 7 bases between them. Per germline, CDR1 SGHDT and CDR2 YYEEEE. There are 13 residues in the CDR3. DNA of the CDR3: TGTGCCAGCAGCTTCAAGACTAATCAGCCCCAGCATTTT. Its protein is CASSFKTNQPQHF.